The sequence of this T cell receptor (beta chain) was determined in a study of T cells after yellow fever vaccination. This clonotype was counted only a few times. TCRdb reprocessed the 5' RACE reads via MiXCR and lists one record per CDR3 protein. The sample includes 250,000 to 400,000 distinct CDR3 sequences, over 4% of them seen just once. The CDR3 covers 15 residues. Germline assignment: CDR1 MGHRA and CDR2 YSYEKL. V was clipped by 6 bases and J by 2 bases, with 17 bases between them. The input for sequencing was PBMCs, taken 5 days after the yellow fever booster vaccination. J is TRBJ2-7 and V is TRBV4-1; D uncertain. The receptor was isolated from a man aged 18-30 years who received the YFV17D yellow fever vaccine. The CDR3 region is CASRSGEGAPYEQYF. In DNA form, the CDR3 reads TGCGCCAGCAGGTCAGGCGAAGGAGCTCCCTACGAGCAGTACTTC.